The sequence of this T cell receptor beta chain was determined in a study of blood T cell repertoires in COVID-19. In the study overall: The United States, Italy and Spain were the sources of the acute and convalescent COVID-19 samples. The cDNA or gDNA used as material had been derived from T cells, B-cell-depleted T cells, or PBMCs.

Sequencing used immunoSEQ multiplex PCR; TCRdb keeps in-frame clones, though not all of them. The sample has roughly 280,000 clones; under 90% are singletons. The sequence came from a man in his sixties with acute or convalescent COVID-19. Sequencing was performed on peripheral blood.

The CDR3 protein is CASRGQGANYGYTF. For the CDR3, the DNA is TGCGCCAGCAGGGGACAGGGGGCAAACTATGGCTACACCTTC. V usage is TRBV5-1 and J usage is TRBJ1-2, with 12 nucleotides matching TRBD1. J lost 2 bases, V lost 5 bases, and 1 base had no gene match. The CDR3 extends over 14 amino acids. Germline-derived CDR1 and CDR2 are SGHRS and YFSETQ.